This T cell receptor beta chain was recovered during a study of response to subunit inactivated influenza vaccine. Study-level results: Authors proposed each seasonal influenza vaccination draws in few new T cells.

TCRdb itself ran the RT-PCR reads through MiXCR, one entry per CDR3 protein. The sample yields about 480,000 distinct CDR3 sequences, under 15% seen once. This clonotype has only a few counts. Its cognate antigen is unknown. CDR1 ENHRY and CDR2 SYGVKD come from the germline V gene. The CDR3 totals 17 residues. V was pared by 4 bases and J by 8 bases, with 14 bases of the junction left unmatched. The TCR originated in a man in his fifties who received an inactivated influenza vaccine. The sequenced sample was PBMCs from blood, obtained 35 to 45 days after vaccination. The chain recombines TRBV10-3 with TRBJ2-1; 10 bases are a match to TRBD1. The CDR3 sequence is CAISALPGTGVLYEQFF. The CDR3 DNA follows: TGTGCCATCAGTGCCCTCCCCGGGACAGGGGTTCTCTATGAGCAGTTCTTC.